These 8 T cell receptor beta chains originate from one sample sequenced in a study of molecular identifiers for immune sequencing clone quantification. One entry per CDR3 protein, called by TCRdb with MiXCR from the PCR reads. This table has about 640,000 distinct CDR3 sequences, just under 20% appearing once. Sequenced input: naive CD8+ T cells from blood, with Jurkat cell RNA spiked in. This sample's subset: FACS-sorted CD8+CD4-CCR7+CD45RA+ naive T cells. All receptors derive from a human donor in good health. Some libraries in this study had Jurkat cell RNA spiked in.

This clonotype was observed at least ten times. The J gene is TRBJ1-5, the V gene TRBV6-2 or TRBV6-3, with 8 nucleotides matching TRBD1. Germline-derived CDR1 and CDR2 are MNHEY and SVGEGT. The CDR3 extends over 14 amino acids. Trimming at V came to 1 base and at J to 6 bases, leaving 2 bases not matched to a gene. This chain's CDR3 is CASSYWTGPQPQHF. The CDR3, as DNA: TGTGCCAGCAGTTACTGGACAGGGCCTCAGCCCCAGCATTTT.

J is TRBJ2-4 and V is TRBV23-1; maybe TRBD2 (6 bases). TRBV23-1 is an ORF for which the function is uncertain. The CDR3 extends over 15 amino acids. Trimming shortened V by 6 bases and J by 7 bases, and 19 bases separated the two germline ends. CDR3 region: CASSWTLSRGNIQYF. In DNA form, the CDR3 reads TGCGCCAGCAGCTGGACCCTCTCCCGGGGGAACATTCAGTACTTC.

This rearrangement joins TRBV7-9 to TRBJ1-4; 7 bases are shared with TRBD1. The V segment lost 5 bases and the J segment 3 bases; nucleotides outside the gene matches: 6. The CDR3 extends over 15 amino acids. Germline V gives CDR1 SEHNR, CDR2 FQNEAQ (reference sequence). The CDR3 sequence is CASSPITGANEKLFF. CDR3 DNA: TGTGCCAGCAGCCCCATCACAGGGGCTAATGAAAAACTGTTTTTT. The whole variable domain, remainder taken from reference TRBV7-9 and TRBJ1-4, is DTGVSQNPRHKITKRGQNVTFRCDPISEHNRLYWYRQTLGQGPEFLTYFQNEAQLEKSRLLSDRFSAERPKGSFSTLEIQRTEQGDSAMYLCASSPITGANEKLFFGSGTQLSVL.

This clonotype was detected only a few times. The chain is built from TRBV6-2 or TRBV6-3 and TRBJ2-3; tentatively, D is TRBD2 (5 bases). Germline assignment: CDR1 MNHEY and CDR2 SVGEGT. V dropped 4 bases and J dropped 4 bases, with 12 bases sitting between them. This CDR3 has 14 amino acids. The CDR3 sequence is CASSWLGSSDTQYF. DNA for the CDR3: TGTGCCAGCAGTTGGCTGGGGAGCTCAGATACGCAGTATTTT.

This clonotype was counted only a few times. The chain is built from TRBV27 and TRBJ2-5, with D maybe TRBD2 (6 bases). The CDR3 runs to 14 residues. V gave up 2 bases and J gave up 7 bases, with 14 bases separating them. Germline V gives CDR1 MNHEY, CDR2 SMNVEV (reference sequence). CDR3 coding DNA: TGTGCCAGCAGTTTACTTTTCGGGGAGGCGACCCAGTACTTC. Its protein product is CASSLLFGEATQYF.

In its sample, this clonotype was seen a few times. The chain recombines TRBV5-1 with TRBJ2-1, with a weak D call TRBD1 (6 bases). Germline V gene sequence: CDR1 SGHRS, CDR2 YFSETQ. This CDR3 is built from 18 residues. V was shortened by 0 bases and J by 0 bases, with 16 bases between the two germline ends. In DNA form, the CDR3 reads TGCGCCAGCAGCTTGGGAGGACAGCCTTACAGCTCCTACAATGAGCAGTTCTTC. It specifies CASSLGGQPYSSYNEQFF.

A word on this clonotype: A clone one base away is much larger, so this may be a read error. The chain employs TRBV4-3 and TRBJ2-6; 7 nucleotides match TRBD1. Germline CDR1 LGHNA, CDR2 YSLEER. The CDR3 runs 15 residues. Here the CDR3 reads CASSRQGSGASVLTF. In DNA, the CDR3 is TGCGCCAGCAGCCGACAGGGCTCTGGGGCCAGCGTCCTGACTTTC.

The table lists this clonotype with many counts. The chain has TRBV5-1 and TRBJ2-5, with 9 bases matching TRBD2. CDR3 length: 19 residues. In germline, CDR1 is SGHRS, CDR2 YFSETQ. V dropped 1 base and J dropped 2; count of bases not matched to a gene: 15. CDR3 nucleotides: TGCGCCAGCAGCTTGACCACCGGGACTAGCAACATAAAACAAGAGACCCAGTACTTC. This sequence encodes CASSLTTGTSNIKQETQYF.